What follows are 32 T cell receptor beta chains derived from one specimen sequenced in a study of cytomegalovirus exposure and HLA in healthy donors. The PCR had 60 Vbeta and 13 Jbeta primers. Using immunoSEQ multiplex PCR, the repertoire was profiled, and TCRdb retains in-frame clones only, with some absent. The table has about 200,000 clones, 70% to 80% seen once. Sequencing was performed on PBMCs. Receptors originate from a woman aged 45-59 years in good health and CMV-seronegative.

Details on this clone: The junction does not match germline at one end; this may be a read error. The V call is TRBV11-3, the J call TRBJ2-3, with TRBD1 matching over 8 bases. Germline CDR1 and CDR2: SGHNT and YENEEA. The CDR3 covers 14 residues. The CDR3: CASSSAGGTDTQYF. The DNA for the CDR3 is TGTGCCAGCAGCTCGGCAGGGGGCACCGATACGCAGTATTTT.

The rearrangement joins TRBV29-1 to TRBJ2-3; 7 bases fit TRBD2. Germline values: CDR1 SQVTM, CDR2 ANQGSEA. CDR3 length: 14 amino acids. With 6 bases clipped from V and 6 bases from J, the junction kept 12 bases outside the gene matches. Here the CDR3 reads CSVARAGVGDTQYF. The CDR3, as DNA: TGCAGCGTGGCTCGCGCGGGAGTAGGGGATACGCAGTATTTT.

The CDR3 nucleotides read TGTGCCAGCAGCCCCTCGACAGGGGCCAGCCTCTACGAGCAGTACTTC. It encodes CASSPSTGASLYEQYF. This chain connects TRBV7-9 to TRBJ2-7, with TRBD1 matching 8 bases. V dropped 5 bases and J dropped 3; count of bases not matched to a gene: 12. This CDR3 spans 16 amino acids. Germline CDR1 is SEHNR and CDR2 is FQNEAQ (reference sequence).

The chain is built from TRBV12-5 and TRBJ2-5; tentative D call: TRBD1 (6 bases). The CDR3 is 16 residues long. Germline CDR1 and CDR2: LGHNT and FRNRAP. V lost 2 bases to trimming and J lost 5 bases, with 18 bases between them. This CDR3 reads CASGLYTTGGPETQYF. The DNA of the CDR3 is TGTGCTAGTGGTTTGTACACTACTGGGGGCCCGGAGACCCAGTACTTC.

The rearrangement joins TRBV14 to TRBJ1-1; the match to TRBD1 covers 8 bases. Trimming took 1 base from V and 5 from J; bases not matched to a gene: 6. The CDR3 runs 15 residues. Germline CDR1 and CDR2: SGHDN and FVKESK. The CDR3 DNA reads TGTGCCAGCAGCCAAGTAACAGGGGGAGCGACTGAAGCTTTCTTT. This codes for CASSQVTGGATEAFF.

This clone was detected only a few times. The chain has TRBV6-1 and TRBJ2-1; 9 positions match TRBD2. Germline V gene lookup returns CDR1 MNHNS and CDR2 SASEGT. The CDR3 sequence is 15 residues long. The junction had 7 bases not matched to a gene; V was cut back by 5 bases and J by 5 bases. The CDR3 region is CASSSGLANNNEQFF. The DNA of the CDR3 is TGTGCCAGCAGTTCAGGACTAGCGAATAACAATGAGCAGTTCTTC.

Details on this clone: The germline gene is not matched at one end of the junction; a read error may be the cause. Other DNA sequences in the same sample also yield this CDR3. The V gene is TRBV18, the J gene TRBJ1-3, with D possibly being TRBD1 (6 bases). This CDR3 spans 17 amino acids. Germline loops: CDR1 KGHSH, CDR2 LQKENI. This CDR3 is CASSRLMGASSGNTIYF. CDR3 sequence (DNA): TGCGCCAGCTCACGTCTAATGGGGGCAAGCTCTGGAAACACCATATATTTT. Full variable domain (rest looked up from reference TRBV18 and TRBJ1-3): NAGVMQNPRHLVRRRGQEARLRCSPMKGHSHVYWYRQLPEEGLKFMVYLQKENIIDESGMPKERFSAEFPKEGPSILRIQQVVRGDSAAYFCASSRLMGASSGNTIYFGEGSWLTVV.

The chain links TRBV27 to TRBJ2-7, with 10 bases fitting TRBD1. The germline V gene encodes CDR1 MNHEY and CDR2 SMNVEV (reference sequence). The CDR3 has 15 amino acids. V was clipped by 6 bases and J by 3 bases; unmatched bases: 8. The CDR3 DNA is TGTGCCAGCAGGCGGGACAGGGGTAGAGGCTACGAGCAGTACTTC. Translated, it gives CASRRDRGRGYEQYF.

In its sample, this clone was seen once. The chain couples TRBV9 to TRBJ2-1; D is perhaps TRBD2 (5 bases). This CDR3 spans 16 amino acids. V was cut by 0 bases and J by 3 bases, with 13 bases left in between. The germline gives CDR1 SGDLS, CDR2 YYNGEE. The CDR3 nucleotides read TGTGCCAGCAGCGTAGGGGAAGTCGGGATCTACAATGAGCAGTTCTTC. Its translation: CASSVGEVGIYNEQFF.

V usage is TRBV19 and J usage is TRBJ1-5; D is undetermined. CDR1 is LNHDA and CDR2 is SQIVND in the germline V gene (reference sequence). The CDR3 covers 16 residues. The ends were cut back, 4 bases at V and 6 bases at J, with 19 bases in the middle. The CDR3 reads CASSTAEAMRFQPQHF. The CDR3 DNA follows: TGTGCCAGTAGTACGGCGGAGGCAATGAGATTTCAGCCCCAGCATTTT.

This clone is a singleton in its sample. The chain joins TRBV28 to TRBJ2-5; weak D call: TRBD2 (6 bases). V was shortened by 2 bases and J by 5 bases, with 9 bases between the two germline ends. The V gene's germline CDR1 is MDHEN and CDR2 SYDVKM. The CDR3 consists of 13 residues. The CDR3 loop is CASSLGGWETQYF. The DNA for the CDR3 is TGTGCCAGCAGTTTAGGAGGGTGGGAGACCCAGTACTTC.

The CDR3 reads CASSAGLAGGITDTQYF. In DNA form, the CDR3 reads TGTGCCAGCAGCGCGGGACTAGCGGGGGGGATCACAGATACGCAGTATTTT. The chain links TRBV9 to TRBJ2-3; 16 nucleotides align to TRBD2. V lost 3 bases and J lost 2; bases outside the gene matches: 3. This CDR3 comprises 17 residues. Germline CDR1 is SGDLS and CDR2 is YYNGEE.

The chain links TRBV7-9 to TRBJ1-1, with 7 bases matching TRBD1. The length of the CDR3 is 16 residues. The germline V gene encodes CDR1 SEHNR and CDR2 FQNEAQ (reference sequence). Trimming took 7 bases from V and 4 from J; bases not matched to a gene: 15. The CDR3 loop reads CASIPGQTMGGTEAFF. In DNA, the CDR3 is TGTGCCAGCATACCGGGACAGACCATGGGGGGCACTGAAGCTTTCTTT.

The chain carries TRBV28 and TRBJ1-4; D is perhaps TRBD1 (6 bases). This CDR3 region has 15 residues. The V gene's germline CDR1 is MDHEN and CDR2 SYDVKM. Trimming stripped 10 bases from V and 1 base from J, with 16 bases between. The CDR3 DNA sequence: TGTGCCACGACGGGGGGAGGGGGAACTAATGAAAAACTGTTTTTT. Translating gives CATTGGGGTNEKLFF.

This clone was counted only a few times. The rearrangement joins TRBV18 to TRBJ2-7; tentative D call: TRBD1 (6 bases). Germline V gene data show CDR1 as KGHSH and CDR2 as LQKENI. The length of the CDR3 is 15 residues. The germline V and J ends were trimmed by 6 bases and 0 bases, with 15 bases remaining between them. CDR3 DNA sequence: TGTGCCAGCTCTTCTGGACAGCGGAGCTCCTACGAGCAGTACTTC. It encodes CASSSGQRSSYEQYF. The variable domain in full, with the rest retrieved from reference TRBV18 and TRBJ2-7, is NAGVMQNPRHLVRRRGQEARLRCSPMKGHSHVYWYRQLPEEGLKFMVYLQKENIIDESGMPKERFSAEFPKEGPSILRIQQVVRGDSAAYFCASSSGQRSSYEQYFGPGTRLTVT.

The chain has TRBV2 and TRBJ1-4, with 10 bases identical to TRBD1. Per germline, CDR1 SNHLY and CDR2 FYNNEI. Germline trimming cut 5 bases from V and 8 bases from J; bases unmatched to any gene: 5. The length of the CDR3 is 14 residues. The DNA of the CDR3 is TGTGCCAGCAGTTTCGACAGGGGGCACGAAAAACTGTTTTTT. Residues: CASSFDRGHEKLFF.

The chain employs TRBV7-2 and TRBJ2-5; a weak D match, TRBD1 (6 bases). V shed 0 bases and J shed 3 bases, with 14 bases lying between them. The length of the CDR3 is 16 residues. Germline V gene sequence: CDR1 SGHTA, CDR2 FQGNSA. CDR3 in amino acids: CASSLARSRQEETQYF. CDR3 nucleotides: TGTGCCAGCAGCTTAGCGCGTTCACGACAGGAAGAGACCCAGTACTTC.

The genes are TRBV7-9 and TRBJ2-5, with TRBD1 matching over 9 bases. V lost 3 bases, J lost 5 bases, and 10 bases stayed unmatched. Germline V gives CDR1 SEHNR, CDR2 FQNEAQ (reference sequence). The CDR3 loop spans 16 amino acids. The CDR3: CASSFPKTGGMETQYF. The CDR3 DNA is TGTGCCAGCAGCTTCCCGAAGACAGGGGGGATGGAGACCCAGTACTTC.

The chain combines TRBV7-6 with TRBJ2-7, with 13 bases aligning to TRBD2. CDR1 is SGHVS and CDR2 is FNYEAQ in the germline V gene. Unmatched junction bases numbered 13, after V lost 5 bases and J lost 6 bases. The CDR3 is made up of 17 amino acids. The DNA for the CDR3 is TGTGCCAGCAGCACACTATTAGGGACTAGCGGGATGCTCGAGCAGTACTTC. Translating it yields CASSTLLGTSGMLEQYF.

The chain employs TRBV11-2 and TRBJ2-1; 10 bases map to TRBD2. V shed 6 bases and J 1 base; nucleotides not matched to a gene: 6. The CDR3 runs 16 residues. The germline V gene encodes CDR1 SGHAT and CDR2 FQNNGV. In DNA form, the CDR3 reads TGTGCCAGCAGTCACGGACTAGCGGTTTCCTACAATGAGCAGTTCTTC. Its translation: CASSHGLAVSYNEQFF.

The gene calls are TRBV7-2 and TRBJ1-2; 7 bases match TRBD1. J lost 0 bases, V lost 5 bases, and 6 bases had no gene match. The CDR3 covers 15 residues. CDR1 SGHTA and CDR2 FQGNSA come from the germline V gene. Here the CDR3 reads CASSRGQITNYGYTF. As DNA, the CDR3 is TGTGCCAGCAGCCGGGGACAGATCACTAACTATGGCTACACCTTC.

This chain joins TRBV27 and TRBJ1-1; tentatively, D is TRBD1 (5 bases). This CDR3 has 13 residues. V was pared by 0 bases and J by 7 bases, with 9 bases between. Germline V gene sequence: CDR1 MNHEY, CDR2 SMNVEV (reference sequence). The CDR3 here is CASSLSGALEAFF. As DNA, the CDR3 is TGTGCCAGCAGTTTATCAGGGGCCCTTGAAGCTTTCTTT.

The rearrangement uses TRBV6-6 and TRBJ1-5, with 10 bases aligning to TRBD1. The CDR3 loop spans 15 amino acids. Germline-derived CDR1 and CDR2 are MNHNY and SVGAGI (reference sequence). V was pared by 0 bases and J by 5 bases, with 1 base of the junction left unmatched. CDR3 loop: CASSYSGTGDQPQHF. The CDR3, as DNA: TGTGCCAGCAGTTACTCCGGGACAGGGGATCAGCCCCAGCATTTT.

The V gene is TRBV18, the J gene TRBJ2-7, with TRBD1 matching over 9 bases. J lost 3 bases, V lost 4 bases, and 1 base had no gene match. CDR1 is KGHSH, CDR2 LQKENI, per germline. The CDR3 sequence is 13 residues long. In DNA, the CDR3 is TGTGCCAGCTCACTGGGACAGGGCTACGAGCAGTACTTC. It encodes CASSLGQGYEQYF.

On this clone itself: Its ends do not fully match the called genes, so a read error is possible. The genes are TRBV7-9 and TRBJ1-2, with D unresolved. The CDR3 runs to 12 residues. Germline assignment: CDR1 SEHNR and CDR2 FQNEAQ (reference sequence). The CDR3 bases are TGTTCCAGCAGCTTAGCGGCTTATGGCTACACCTTC. Protein sequence: CSSSLAAYGYTF. Complete variable domain (other parts from reference TRBV7-9 and TRBJ1-2): DTGVSQNPRHKITKRGQNVTFRCDPISEHNRLYWYRQTLGQGPEFLTYFQNEAQLEKSRLLSDRFSAERPKGSFSTLEIQRTEQGDSAMYLCSSSLAAYGYTFGSGTRLTVV.

The rearrangement links TRBV7-9 to TRBJ2-3; 8 bases agree with TRBD2. Trimming at V came to 6 bases and at J to 2 bases, leaving 4 bases not matched to a gene. Germline V CDR1 and CDR2: SEHNR, FQNEAQ (reference sequence). The length of the CDR3 is 14 residues. The DNA for the CDR3 is TGTGCCAGCAGGTCTAGCGGGCCCACAGATACGCAGTATTTT. It is translated as CASRSSGPTDTQYF.

This sequence joins TRBV7-9 and TRBJ1-4; D gene uncertain. Germline V gene sequence: CDR1 SEHNR, CDR2 FQNEAQ (reference sequence). V was clipped by 3 bases and J by 12 bases, with 11 bases between them. This CDR3 has 12 residues. As DNA, the CDR3 is TGTGCCAGCAGCTTTTGGGAGGCGGAACTGTTTTTT. It codes for CASSFWEAELFF.

This clone has only a few counts. The J gene is TRBJ2-7, the V gene TRBV2, with TRBD1 matching over 7 bases. The V gene end was trimmed by 4 bases and the J gene end by 2 bases; junction bases not matched to a gene: 8. Germline lookup yields CDR1 SNHLY and CDR2 FYNNEI. The CDR3 is made up of 15 amino acids. The CDR3 is CASSARGQRTYEQYF. The DNA for the CDR3 is TGTGCCAGCAGTGCAAGGGGACAGCGGACCTACGAGCAGTACTTC.

V and J are TRBV10-1 and TRBJ1-2, with D possibly TRBD1 on 6 matching bases. V lost 4 bases, J lost 3 bases, and 12 bases lay in between. Per germline, CDR1 WNHNN and CDR2 SYGVQD (reference sequence). This CDR3 is 14 amino acids long. CDR3 loop: CASSVRTVHYGYTF. The DNA of the CDR3 is TGCGCCAGCAGTGTACGGACAGTTCACTATGGCTACACCTTC.

The chain carries TRBV11-3 and TRBJ2-1; 7 bases are shared with TRBD1. CDR1 and CDR2 from the germline V gene are SGHNT and YENEEA. The ends lost 5 bases at V and 6 bases at J; junction bases unmatched: 7. The CDR3 runs 14 residues. The CDR3 DNA is TGTGCCAGCAGCCCCGGGACAGCCGCCAATGAGCAGTTCTTC. Protein product: CASSPGTAANEQFF.

This chain joins TRBV6-4 and TRBJ1-2; tentatively, D is TRBD1 (6 bases). CDR3 length: 13 amino acids. Germline V CDR1 and CDR2: MRHNA, SNTAGT. The V gene lost 4 bases and the J gene lost 4 bases, with 10 bases spanning the gap. The CDR3 DNA reads as TGTGCCAGCAGTGCCACAGGGAGCTATGGCTACACCTTC. Amino acids: CASSATGSYGYTF.

To note about this clone: One end of the junction does not line up with germline, which may come from a read error. This chain joins TRBV23-1 and TRBJ2-6; D might be TRBD2 (6 bases). TRBV23-1 is flagged as an ORF with uncertain function. CDR3 length equals 15 residues. The CDR3 here is CAWEDSYSGAHVLTF. CDR3 coding DNA: TGCGCGTGGGAGGACTCGTACTCTGGGGCCCACGTCCTGACTTTC.